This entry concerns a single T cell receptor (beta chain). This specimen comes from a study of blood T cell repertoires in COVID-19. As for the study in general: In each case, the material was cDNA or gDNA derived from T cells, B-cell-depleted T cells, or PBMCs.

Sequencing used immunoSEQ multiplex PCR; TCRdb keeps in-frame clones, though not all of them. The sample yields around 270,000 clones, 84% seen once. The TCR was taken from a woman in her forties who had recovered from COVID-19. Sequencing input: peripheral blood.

The CDR3 sequence: CASRPGQEVTDTQYF. The CDR3 DNA is TGTGCCAGCAGACCCGGACAGGAGGTCACAGATACGCAGTATTTT. V and J are TRBV6-5 and TRBJ2-3; 7 bases are shared with TRBD1. The V and J ends lost 6 bases and 2 bases, in that order; junction bases with no gene match: 8. Looked up from germline, CDR1 is MNHEY and CDR2 is SVGAGI. The CDR3 covers 15 residues.